Detailed here is one T cell receptor beta chain. As processed by the authors: Reference gene primer amplification gave nucleated cell count estimates. Generated by immunoSEQ multiplex PCR, the TCRdb table keeps only in-frame clones and is missing some. The D gene and trimming were derived from the DNA, and the V and J assignments and clone size from that table. Here the sample spans about 400,000 clones, over 75% being singletons. Enrolled through a virtual design, the participants were between roughly 18 and 95 years of age and came from about two dozen US areas. Cohorts were determined from participant-reported clinical history. This specimen belongs to a study of blood T cell repertoires in COVID-19. Study as a whole: Researchers got acute and convalescent COVID-19 samples from the United States, Italy and Spain.

The CDR3 has 12 residues. This rearrangement joins TRBV21-1 to TRBJ1-1. TRBV21-1 is given as a pseudogene. This receptor was identified in a woman aged 25 to 39 who had recovered from COVID-19. The material sequenced was PBMCs or T cells enriched from blood (not recorded which). In nucleotides, the CDR3 is TGTGCCAGCAGCAATAAACGTGTCGGGGCTTTCTTT. As protein: CASSNKRVGAFF.